One sample yielded the 3 T cell receptor beta chains listed below, sequenced in a study of shared T cell receptors in the human thymus. Sequenced by immunoSEQ multiplex PCR; TCRdb stores in-frame clones only, minus some. The repertoire holds roughly 660,000 clones, 70% to 90% seen once, with 0.008% to 0.011% in the top ten. This sample was shared with a second study, whose subject was human thymus T cells.

The specimen sequenced was thymocytes. These receptors were collected from a boy less than two years old with a congenital heart defect.

This chain uses TRBV18 with TRBJ1-1; 8 bases are a match to TRBD1. V shed 1 base and J 7 bases; nucleotides not matched to a gene: 11. Germline CDR1 and CDR2: KGHSH and LQKENI. The CDR3 runs 16 residues. This CDR3 is CASSPLQGARSSEAFF. In nucleotides, the CDR3 is TGTGCCAGCTCACCACTTCAGGGGGCTCGTTCCAGTGAAGCTTTCTTT.

The gene calls are TRBV15 and TRBJ2-5; weak D call: TRBD2 (5 bases). V was clipped by 3 bases and J by 5 bases, with 13 bases between them. Germline V gene lookup returns CDR1 LNHNV and CDR2 YYDKDF (reference sequence). This CDR3 has 14 amino acids. Written as DNA, the CDR3 is TGTGCCACCAGCAGGATACAACGAGGGGAGACCCAGTACTTC. This codes for CATSRIQRGETQYF.

The rearrangement joins TRBV27 to TRBJ1-2, with D perhaps matching TRBD1 (5 bases). V lost 6 bases, J lost 2 bases, and 10 bases lay in between. Per germline, CDR1 MNHEY and CDR2 SMNVEV (reference sequence). The CDR3 is made up of 13 amino acids. The CDR3 is CASRQEGNYGYTF. The CDR3 bases are TGTGCCAGCAGACAGGAGGGAAACTATGGCTACACCTTC.